The 15 T cell receptor beta chains below all came from one sample that was sequenced in a study of blood T cell repertoires in COVID-19. The method was immunoSEQ multiplex PCR; TCRdb's version includes in-frame clones alone and lacks a portion of them. The repertoire holds 180,000 or so clones, with about 81% as singletons. The sample consisted of peripheral blood. The receptors originated from an elderly woman with COVID-19, enrolled during active disease.

The rearrangement uses TRBV28 and TRBJ2-7, with TRBD2 identical over 9 bases. The CDR3 sequence is 13 residues long. Looked up from germline, CDR1 is MDHEN and CDR2 is SYDVKM. The trim removed 7 bases at V and 11 bases at J, leaving 12 bases unmatched. CDR3 nucleotides: TGTGCCAGCATCGAGGGGGGTAGCGGGAGAAAGTACTTC. It yields the protein CASIEGGSGRKYF.

This clone was recorded a few times. The V gene is TRBV28, the J gene TRBJ2-7, with D possibly TRBD2 on 7 matching bases. The CDR3 runs to 13 residues. Germline V gene sequence: CDR1 MDHEN, CDR2 SYDVKM. Trimming removed 8 bases at V and 3 bases at J, with 14 bases between. The CDR3 coding sequence is TGTGCCAGCCCGTCGGGGGGCCACTACGAGCAGTACTTC. It codes for CASPSGGHYEQYF. Full variable domain (remainder filled in from reference TRBV28 and TRBJ2-7): DVKVTQSSRYLVKRTGEKVFLECVQDMDHENMFWYRQDPGLGLRLIYFSYDVKMKEKGDIPEGYSVSREKKERFSLILESASTNQTSMYLCASPSGGHYEQYFGPGTRLTVT.

This clone was observed a few times. J is TRBJ2-7 and V is TRBV29-1; 9 bases match TRBD1. The CDR3 totals 17 residues. The ends lost 6 bases at V and 3 bases at J; junction bases unmatched: 18. Germline V CDR1 and CDR2: SQVTM, ANQGSEA. CDR3 amino acids: CSVLPGQGPIAGYEQYF. The CDR3 DNA sequence: TGCAGCGTCCTCCCCGGACAGGGGCCGATTGCGGGCTACGAGCAGTACTTC.

This clone was found once. J is TRBJ2-2 and V is TRBV6-1, with a weak D call TRBD1 (5 bases). This CDR3 spans 17 amino acids. The V and J ends lost 4 bases and 2 bases respectively, with 17 bases between them. CDR1 and CDR2 from the germline V gene are MNHNS and SASEGT. The CDR3 nucleotides read TGTGCCAGCAGTGGGCGGTATGGGCAGGGTAACACCGGGGAGCTGTTTTTT. Its translation is CASSGRYGQGNTGELFF.

This clone appeared a few times. The V and J genes are TRBV12-3 or TRBV12-4 and TRBJ2-2; no clear D. This CDR3 spans 13 amino acids. Trimming pared 3 bases from V and 3 bases from J, leaving 5 bases between. The CDR3 here is CASSLIDTGELFF. In DNA, the CDR3 is TGTGCCAGCAGTTTGATAGACACCGGGGAGCTGTTTTTT.

This chain joins TRBV4-1 and TRBJ2-7, with 8 bases that match TRBD1. CDR3 length: 14 residues. The junction had 7 bases not matched to a gene; V was cut back by 0 bases and J by 9 bases. Germline lookup yields CDR1 MGHRA and CDR2 YSYEKL. This chain's CDR3 is CASSQDRGTGRQYF. The CDR3 DNA reads as TGCGCCAGCAGCCAAGATCGGGGGACAGGTCGGCAGTACTTC.

The chain carries TRBV6-2 or TRBV6-3 and TRBJ1-1; D might be TRBD1 (6 bases). Trimming took off 3 bases at V and 4 bases at J, with 30 bases between the two ends. Germline CDR1 reads MNHEY; CDR2 reads SVGEGT. The CDR3 length is 20 residues. CDR3 DNA: TGTGCCAGCAGTTATTGGGCGACGTCGGACAGAGGGATCTGGGTCACTGAAGCTTTCTTT. This codes for CASSYWATSDRGIWVTEAFF.

The genes are TRBV19 and TRBJ2-3, with 11 bases fitting TRBD1. J gave up 5 bases and V 6 bases, and 7 bases lay outside the gene matches. CDR3 length: 15 residues. Germline assignment: CDR1 LNHDA and CDR2 SQIVND (reference sequence). CDR3 protein: CASRDRGHSEDTQYF. For the CDR3, the DNA is TGTGCCAGTAGGGACAGGGGGCATTCTGAAGATACGCAGTATTTT.

The rearrangement uses TRBV7-2 and TRBJ1-1; 9 bases line up with TRBD1. The CDR3 extends over 13 amino acids. The germline gives CDR1 SGHTA, CDR2 FQGNSA. V lost 5 bases and J lost 5; bases outside the gene matches: 3. CDR3 sequence (DNA): TGTGCCAGCAGCATGACAGGGGGGACTGAAGCTTTCTTT. It is translated as CASSMTGGTEAFF.

This clone was picked up many times. The V call is TRBV16, the J call TRBJ2-6; D call uncertain. Germline assignment: CDR1 KGHSY and CDR2 FQNENV. V gave up 0 bases and J gave up 0 bases, with 6 bases separating them. The CDR3 consists of 16 residues. This CDR3 is CASSQSRVSGANVLTF. DNA of the CDR3: TGTGCCAGCAGCCAATCTAGAGTCTCTGGGGCCAACGTCCTGACTTTC.

V and J are TRBV7-2 and TRBJ1-1; 7 bases map to TRBD1. Germline CDR1 and CDR2: SGHTA and FQGNSA. J gave up 8 bases and V 1 base, and 1 base lay outside the gene matches. This CDR3 is 12 amino acids long. The DNA for the CDR3 is TGTGCCAGCAGCTTAGTGGGACAGGAAGCTTTCTTT. Translation: CASSLVGQEAFF. Full variable domain (remainder filled in from reference TRBV7-2 and TRBJ1-1): GAGVSQSPSNKVTEKGKDVELRCDPISGHTALYWYRQSLGQGLEFLIYFQGNSAPDKSGLPSDRFSAERTGGSVSTLTIQRTQQEDSAVYLCASSLVGQEAFFGQGTRLTVV.

This chain uses TRBV5-1 with TRBJ1-4; D not certain. Germline V lookup: CDR1 SGHRS, CDR2 YFSETQ. The CDR3 sequence is 14 residues long. V lost 1 base and J 5 bases, leaving 9 bases between the germline ends. The CDR3 region has the DNA TGCGCCAGCAGCTTGACAGACCTCAATGAAAAACTGTTTTTT. It translates to CASSLTDLNEKLFF. Full variable domain (remainder filled in from reference TRBV5-1 and TRBJ1-4): KAGVTQTPRYLIKTRGQQVTLSCSPISGHRSVSWYQQTPGQGLQFLFEYFSETQRNKGNFPGRFSGRQFSNSRSEMNVSTLELGDSALYLCASSLTDLNEKLFFGSGTQLSVL.

V gene TRBV11-2 combines with J gene TRBJ2-2; 10 bases are a match to TRBD1. Unmatched junction bases numbered 5, after V lost 2 bases and J lost 5 bases. Germline V CDR1 and CDR2: SGHAT, FQNNGV. The CDR3 consists of 16 residues. This chain's CDR3 is CASSLIVGQGTGELFF. The CDR3 nucleotides are TGTGCCAGCAGCTTAATTGTGGGACAGGGGACCGGGGAGCTGTTTTTT.

The sample holds one count of this clone. V gene TRBV20-1 combines with J gene TRBJ2-3; possibly TRBD2 for D (6 bases). This CDR3 has 13 amino acids. From germline, CDR1 is DFQATT and CDR2 SNEGSKA (reference sequence). Trimming took off 3 bases at V and 4 bases at J, with 11 bases between the two ends. Here the CDR3 DNA reads TGCAGTGCTAGTCGTAGCGGACCAGATACGCAGTATTTT. It codes for CSASRSGPDTQYF.

This sequence joins TRBV12-3 or TRBV12-4 and TRBJ2-5; 7 positions match TRBD1. V shed 7 bases and J 3 bases; nucleotides not matched to a gene: 5. The CDR3 sequence is 13 residues long. The CDR3 DNA reads as TGTGCCAGCATGTATCAGGGGGAAGAGACCCAGTACTTC. Protein sequence: CASMYQGEETQYF.